One T cell receptor beta chain is described in this entry. Clones were read by immunoSEQ multiplex PCR, and TCRdb kept only the in-frame ones, dropping some. The sample shows hundreds of thousands of clones, 88% of them seen only once. This sample stems from a study of blood T cell repertoires in COVID-19. The Seattle site enrolled patients during active infection and followed them longitudinally. CDR3 length: 15 amino acids. The germline CDR1 and CDR2 sequences are MDHEN and SYDVKM. The V end was cut by 3 bases, the J end by 8 bases, with 16 bases between. Sequencing was carried out using peripheral blood. This TCR came from a woman aged 70-85 years with COVID-19, enrolled during active disease. The chain recombines TRBV28 with TRBJ2-2; possibly TRBD2 for D (7 bases). CDR3: CASSLRGPFLGELFF. The CDR3 region has the DNA TGTGCCAGCAGTTTGCGGGGGCCCTTCCTAGGGGAGCTGTTTTTT.